This is a list of T cell receptor beta chains from one sample in a study of CD8 T cells in Susac syndrome. TCRdb re-analysed the immunoSEQ multiplex PCR reads in MiXCR, keeping a single row per CDR3 protein. The table includes nearly 70,000 distinct CDR3 sequences, over 90% detected once. Material for sequencing was CD8+ T cells from PBMCs. These receptors were collected from a human donor in good health. Both conserved end residues are part of each CDR3. Fields, in order: J gene, D gene, clone size, V gene, CDR3 DNA, CDR3 protein. A D gene is named only where the DNA matches it firmly. Size is omitted from some rows. Given values are once, few, many or a class for expanded clones.

J gene: TRBJ2-7
D gene: NA
clone size: NA
V gene: TRBV28
CDR3 DNA: TGTGCCAGCGGATACTACGAGCAGTACTTC
CDR3 protein: CASGYYEQYF

J gene: TRBJ1-1
D gene: NA
clone size: NA
V gene: TRBV12-3/TRBV12-4
CDR3 DNA: TGTGCCAGCAGTTTCGGGGGGTCTGAAGCTTTCTTT
CDR3 protein: CASSFGGSEAFF

J gene: TRBJ1-4
D gene: NA
clone size: NA
V gene: TRBV29-1
CDR3 DNA: TGCAGCGTTGAAGTGGAGGATGAAAAACTGTTTTTT
CDR3 protein: CSVEVEDEKLFF

J gene: TRBJ2-3
D gene: NA
clone size: NA
V gene: TRBV12-3/TRBV12-4
CDR3 DNA: TGTGCCAGTTCAGGAGGGGAACAGTATTTT
CDR3 protein: CASSGGEQYF

J gene: TRBJ2-7
D gene: NA
clone size: NA
V gene: TRBV3-1
CDR3 DNA: TGTGCCAGCAGCCCATCCCGGGACCCCCTTTCCCTTCCCTACGAGCAGTACTTC
CDR3 protein: CASSPSRDPLSLPYEQYF

J gene: TRBJ1-1
D gene: NA
clone size: NA
V gene: TRBV30
CDR3 DNA: TGTGCCTGGAGCGGGGGTATCGCCACTGAAGCTTTCTTT
CDR3 protein: CAWSGGIATEAFF

J gene: TRBJ1-1
D gene: TRBD1
clone size: NA
V gene: TRBV19
CDR3 DNA: TGTGCCAGTAGTACCTCCGGGACAGGGGGCACTGAAGCTTTCTTT
CDR3 protein: CASSTSGTGGTEAFF

J gene: TRBJ2-7
D gene: NA
clone size: NA
V gene: TRBV29-1
CDR3 DNA: TGCAGCGTTGAGCTCCGTGCCTACGAGCAGTACTTC
CDR3 protein: CSVELRAYEQYF

J gene: TRBJ2-1
D gene: NA
clone size: NA
V gene: TRBV29-1
CDR3 DNA: TGCAGCGTTGAAGGGGTGGTCTATGAGCAGTTCTTC
CDR3 protein: CSVEGVVYEQFF

J gene: TRBJ2-5
D gene: TRBD1
clone size: NA
V gene: TRBV5-4
CDR3 DNA: TGTGCCAGCAGTTCTTACGAGGGGGCCGGGCCGGGGACCCAGTACTTC
CDR3 protein: CASSSYEGAGPGTQYF

J gene: TRBJ2-1
D gene: NA
clone size: NA
V gene: TRBV4-1
CDR3 DNA: TGCGCCAGCAGCCCCCGCGGTGGGGAATACAATGAGCAGTTCTTC
CDR3 protein: CASSPRGGEYNEQFF

J gene: TRBJ1-1
D gene: NA
clone size: NA
V gene: TRBV27
CDR3 DNA: TGTGCCAGCAGTTTATCCTCTCCAGGGACTGAAGCTTTCTTT
CDR3 protein: CASSLSSPGTEAFF

J gene: TRBJ1-5
D gene: NA
clone size: once
V gene: TRBV27
CDR3 DNA: TGTGCCAGCAGTTTATCCGTGTGGCATGATCAGCCCCAGCATTTT
CDR3 protein: CASSLSVWHDQPQHF

J gene: TRBJ2-7
D gene: NA
clone size: NA
V gene: TRBV7-9
CDR3 DNA: TGTGCCAGCAGCCCTCCCGACAGATACGAGCAGTACTTC
CDR3 protein: CASSPPDRYEQYF

J gene: TRBJ2-1
D gene: TRBD2
clone size: NA
V gene: TRBV7-3
CDR3 DNA: TGTGCCAGCAGCATAGCGGGGGGTCTCTACAATGAGCAGTTCTTC
CDR3 protein: CASSIAGGLYNEQFF

J gene: TRBJ1-1
D gene: NA
clone size: NA
V gene: TRBV28
CDR3 DNA: TGTGCCAGCAGTTCCCGTCAGGGCGTGAACACTGAAGCTTTCTTT
CDR3 protein: CASSSRQGVNTEAFF

J gene: TRBJ1-2
D gene: NA
clone size: NA
V gene: TRBV30
CDR3 DNA: TGTGCCTGGAGTGTCTTAGGGAACTATGGCTACACCTTC
CDR3 protein: CAWSVLGNYGYTF

J gene: TRBJ2-2
D gene: NA
clone size: NA
V gene: TRBV7-9
CDR3 DNA: TGTGCCAGCAGCTCAAGGGTTACGGGCGCCGGGGAGCTGTTTTTT
CDR3 protein: CASSSRVTGAGELFF

J gene: TRBJ1-2
D gene: TRBD1
clone size: NA
V gene: TRBV6-1
CDR3 DNA: TGTGCCAGCAGTGAAACTCAGGGGGCCGATGGCTACACCTTC
CDR3 protein: CASSETQGADGYTF

J gene: TRBJ1-4
D gene: NA
clone size: NA
V gene: TRBV15
CDR3 DNA: TGTGCCACCAGCAGAGTGACAGCCGATGAAAAACTGTTTTTT
CDR3 protein: CATSRVTADEKLFF

J gene: TRBJ1-1
D gene: NA
clone size: NA
V gene: TRBV13
CDR3 DNA: TGTGCCAGCAGCTTAGATGGGACATCCCTGATGAACACTGAAGCTTTCTTT
CDR3 protein: CASSLDGTSLMNTEAFF

J gene: TRBJ2-3
D gene: NA
clone size: NA
V gene: TRBV6-5
CDR3 DNA: TGTGCCAGCAGTTACTCGAGGGGTAGGCCAGATACGCAGTATTTT
CDR3 protein: CASSYSRGRPDTQYF

J gene: TRBJ1-1
D gene: NA
clone size: NA
V gene: TRBV4-1
CDR3 DNA: TGCGCCAGCAGCCAAGGGCGAGGGAACAGGAACACTGAAGCTTTCTTT
CDR3 protein: CASSQGRGNRNTEAFF

J gene: TRBJ2-6
D gene: TRBD1
clone size: NA
V gene: TRBV28
CDR3 DNA: TGTGCCAGCAGCGTGCAGGGGGCCGGGGCCAACGTCCTGACTTTC
CDR3 protein: CASSVQGAGANVLTF

J gene: TRBJ2-5
D gene: TRBD1
clone size: NA
V gene: TRBV12-3/TRBV12-4
CDR3 DNA: TGTGCCAGCAGTTTGGTACAGGGGGTACAGGAGACCCAGTACTTC
CDR3 protein: CASSLVQGVQETQYF

J gene: TRBJ2-7
D gene: NA
clone size: NA
V gene: TRBV28
CDR3 DNA: TGTGCCAGCAGTCAACCGGGCGACGAGCAGTACTTC
CDR3 protein: CASSQPGDEQYF

J gene: TRBJ1-2
D gene: NA
clone size: NA
V gene: TRBV28
CDR3 DNA: TGTGCCAGCAGTCATTCATTTGAGCTTAACTATGGCTACACCTTC
CDR3 protein: CASSHSFELNYGYTF

J gene: TRBJ1-2
D gene: TRBD1
clone size: NA
V gene: TRBV27
CDR3 DNA: TGTGCCAGCAGTACATCGACCCGGGACAGCACTTATGGCTACACCTTC
CDR3 protein: CASSTSTRDSTYGYTF

J gene: TRBJ2-7
D gene: TRBD2
clone size: NA
V gene: TRBV3-1
CDR3 DNA: TGTGCCAGCAGCCTCTCGGACCCAGCGGGGGGATGGCAGTACTTC
CDR3 protein: CASSLSDPAGGWQYF

J gene: TRBJ1-4
D gene: TRBD1
clone size: NA
V gene: TRBV27
CDR3 DNA: TGTGCCAGCAAGGGACAGGGTTTGCCAACTAATGAAAAACTGTTTTTT
CDR3 protein: CASKGQGLPTNEKLFF

J gene: TRBJ2-3
D gene: NA
clone size: NA
V gene: TRBV7-2
CDR3 DNA: TGTGCCAGCAGCTTAGCCGTTCCGCCCACAGATACGCAGTATTTT
CDR3 protein: CASSLAVPPTDTQYF

J gene: TRBJ2-2
D gene: NA
clone size: NA
V gene: TRBV19
CDR3 DNA: TGTGCCAGTAGTCTCGGAGGTACCGGGGAGCTGTTTTTT
CDR3 protein: CASSLGGTGELFF

J gene: TRBJ2-3
D gene: TRBD1
clone size: NA
V gene: TRBV25-1
CDR3 DNA: TGTGCCAGCTTTCCGACAGGGGGAGGCACAGATACGCAGTATTTT
CDR3 protein: CASFPTGGGTDTQYF

J gene: TRBJ2-2
D gene: TRBD2
clone size: NA
V gene: TRBV4-1
CDR3 DNA: TGCGCCAGCAGCGTCCTACTAGCGGGGGACCTCAACACCGGGGAGCTGTTTTTT
CDR3 protein: CASSVLLAGDLNTGELFF

J gene: TRBJ1-1
D gene: NA
clone size: NA
V gene: TRBV2
CDR3 DNA: TGTGCCAGCAGTGGATGGGGAAATGAAGCTTTCTTT
CDR3 protein: CASSGWGNEAFF

J gene: TRBJ1-2
D gene: NA
clone size: NA
V gene: TRBV18
CDR3 DNA: TGTGCCAGCTCCTCAGAGCATCAATATGGCTACACCTTC
CDR3 protein: CASSSEHQYGYTF

J gene: TRBJ1-1
D gene: NA
clone size: NA
V gene: TRBV19
CDR3 DNA: TGTGCCAGTAGGATGGGACAAGGCACTGAAGCTTTCTTT
CDR3 protein: CASRMGQGTEAFF

J gene: TRBJ2-1
D gene: NA
clone size: NA
V gene: TRBV24-1
CDR3 DNA: TGTGCCACCGGAGACAGTAGCTCCTACAATGAGCAGTTCTTC
CDR3 protein: CATGDSSSYNEQFF

J gene: TRBJ2-1
D gene: TRBD2
clone size: once
V gene: TRBV30
CDR3 DNA: TGTGCCTGGAAACGGACTAGCGGGGCAAGGAGCTCCTACAATGAGCAGTTCTTC
CDR3 protein: CAWKRTSGARSSYNEQFF

J gene: TRBJ2-7
D gene: NA
clone size: NA
V gene: TRBV7-2
CDR3 DNA: TGTGCCAGCAGCACGGACCCGTCCTACGAGCAGTACTTC
CDR3 protein: CASSTDPSYEQYF

J gene: TRBJ2-3
D gene: TRBD1
clone size: NA
V gene: TRBV28
CDR3 DNA: TGTGCCAGCAGCGGACAGGGGGTTCGGAATACGCAGTATTTT
CDR3 protein: CASSGQGVRNTQYF

J gene: TRBJ2-7
D gene: NA
clone size: NA
V gene: TRBV28
CDR3 DNA: TGTGCCAGCAGTTCTATACACGAGCAGTACTTC
CDR3 protein: CASSSIHEQYF

J gene: TRBJ1-2
D gene: TRBD1
clone size: NA
V gene: TRBV14
CDR3 DNA: TGTGCCAGCAGCAGAGGGACAGGGTCGACTGGCTACACCTTC
CDR3 protein: CASSRGTGSTGYTF

J gene: TRBJ1-1
D gene: NA
clone size: NA
V gene: TRBV3-1
CDR3 DNA: TGTGCCAGCAGCCAATTGATTGGGGATGGCGCTGAAGCTTTCTTT
CDR3 protein: CASSQLIGDGAEAFF

J gene: TRBJ2-5
D gene: NA
clone size: NA
V gene: TRBV12-3/TRBV12-4
CDR3 DNA: TGTGCCAGCAGCCCGACAGTGTACCAAGAGGAGGAGTACTTC
CDR3 protein: CASSPTVYQEEEYF

J gene: TRBJ1-5
D gene: NA
clone size: NA
V gene: TRBV28
CDR3 DNA: TGTGCCAGCAGCCTCCCGGGGAGGACAGATCAGCCCCAGCATTTT
CDR3 protein: CASSLPGRTDQPQHF

J gene: TRBJ2-1
D gene: NA
clone size: once
V gene: TRBV27
CDR3 DNA: TGTGCCAGCCTTCCCCCAGGGACTACCCGAAGGGGGAATGAGCAGTTCTTC
CDR3 protein: CASLPPGTTRRGNEQFF

J gene: TRBJ2-1
D gene: NA
clone size: NA
V gene: TRBV7-9
CDR3 DNA: TGTGCCAGCAGTGGAGGGGGTGCCTACAATGAGCAGTTCTTC
CDR3 protein: CASSGGGAYNEQFF

J gene: TRBJ1-1
D gene: NA
clone size: NA
V gene: TRBV13
CDR3 DNA: TGTGCCAGCATCAGGCTTGGGACTGAAGCTTTCTTT
CDR3 protein: CASIRLGTEAFF

J gene: TRBJ2-7
D gene: NA
clone size: NA
V gene: TRBV29-1
CDR3 DNA: TGCAGCGTTGAAGATGCAGGGACCGGCGAGCAGTACTTC
CDR3 protein: CSVEDAGTGEQYF

J gene: TRBJ1-6
D gene: NA
clone size: NA
V gene: TRBV29-1
CDR3 DNA: TGCAGCGCCCAGGCCGGGGTTTTCTCACCCCTCCACTTT
CDR3 protein: CSAQAGVFSPLHF

J gene: TRBJ1-2
D gene: NA
clone size: NA
V gene: TRBV7-9
CDR3 DNA: TGTGCCAGCAGCTTAGAAATAAGACAGCATGGCTACACCTTC
CDR3 protein: CASSLEIRQHGYTF

J gene: TRBJ2-1
D gene: NA
clone size: NA
V gene: TRBV7-2
CDR3 DNA: TGTGCCAGCAGCGGGAGCCCTGAGCAGTTCTTC
CDR3 protein: CASSGSPEQFF

J gene: TRBJ1-1
D gene: NA
clone size: NA
V gene: TRBV30
CDR3 DNA: TGTGCCTGGACTCCAGGCCCCGGGAACACTGAAGCTTTCTTT
CDR3 protein: CAWTPGPGNTEAFF

J gene: TRBJ2-7
D gene: NA
clone size: NA
V gene: TRBV6-5
CDR3 DNA: TGTGCCAGCGGATCGACCGACGGACCCTACGAGCAGTACTTC
CDR3 protein: CASGSTDGPYEQYF